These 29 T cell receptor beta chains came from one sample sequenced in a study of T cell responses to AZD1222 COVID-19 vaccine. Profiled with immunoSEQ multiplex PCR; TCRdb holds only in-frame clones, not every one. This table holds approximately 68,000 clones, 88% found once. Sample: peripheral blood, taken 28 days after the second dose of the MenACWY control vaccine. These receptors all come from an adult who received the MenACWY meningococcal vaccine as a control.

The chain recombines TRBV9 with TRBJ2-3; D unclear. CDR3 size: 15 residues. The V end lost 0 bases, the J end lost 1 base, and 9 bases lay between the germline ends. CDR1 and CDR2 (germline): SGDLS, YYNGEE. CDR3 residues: CASSVAWSRTDTQYF. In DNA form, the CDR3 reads TGTGCCAGCAGCGTAGCCTGGTCACGCACAGATACGCAGTATTTT.

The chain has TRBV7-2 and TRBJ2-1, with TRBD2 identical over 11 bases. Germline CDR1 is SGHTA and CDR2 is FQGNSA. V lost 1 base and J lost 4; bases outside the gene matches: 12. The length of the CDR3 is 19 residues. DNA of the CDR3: TGTGCCAGCAGCTTAGACTGGCTAGCGGGAGGAGGTGGGTACAATGAGCAGTTCTTC. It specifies CASSLDWLAGGGGYNEQFF. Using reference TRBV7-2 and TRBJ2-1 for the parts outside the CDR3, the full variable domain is GAGVSQSPSNKVTEKGKDVELRCDPISGHTALYWYRQSLGQGLEFLIYFQGNSAPDKSGLPSDRFSAERTGGSVSTLTIQRTQQEDSAVYLCASSLDWLAGGGGYNEQFFGPGTRLTVL.

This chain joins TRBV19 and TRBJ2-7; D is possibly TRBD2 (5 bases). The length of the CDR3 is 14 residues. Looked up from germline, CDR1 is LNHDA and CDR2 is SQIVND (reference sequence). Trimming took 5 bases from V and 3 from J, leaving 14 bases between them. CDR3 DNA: TGTGCCAGTAGTGGGAGAGCCGGGAACTACGAGCAGTACTTC. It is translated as CASSGRAGNYEQYF.

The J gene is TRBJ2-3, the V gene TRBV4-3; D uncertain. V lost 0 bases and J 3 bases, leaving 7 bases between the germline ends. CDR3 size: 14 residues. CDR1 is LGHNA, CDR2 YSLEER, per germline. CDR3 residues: CASSQDGPTDTQYF. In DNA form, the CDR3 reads TGCGCCAGCAGCCAAGACGGGCCGACAGATACGCAGTATTTT.

The CDR3 spells CSVAQLGGRLSYEQYF. DNA for the CDR3: TGCAGCGTTGCCCAATTGGGGGGCCGCCTCTCCTACGAGCAGTACTTC. The J gene is TRBJ2-7, the V gene TRBV29-1, with D possibly being TRBD1 or TRBD2 (6 bases each). The germline V gene encodes CDR1 SQVTM and CDR2 ANQGSEA. This CDR3 spans 16 amino acids. The V and J ends lost 4 bases and 0 bases respectively, with 19 bases between them.

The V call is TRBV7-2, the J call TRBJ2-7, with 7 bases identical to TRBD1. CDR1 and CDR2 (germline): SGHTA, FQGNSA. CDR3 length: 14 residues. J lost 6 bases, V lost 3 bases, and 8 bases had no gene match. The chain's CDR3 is CASSFSDRVTEQYF. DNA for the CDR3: TGTGCCAGCAGCTTTTCCGACAGGGTCACCGAGCAGTACTTC.

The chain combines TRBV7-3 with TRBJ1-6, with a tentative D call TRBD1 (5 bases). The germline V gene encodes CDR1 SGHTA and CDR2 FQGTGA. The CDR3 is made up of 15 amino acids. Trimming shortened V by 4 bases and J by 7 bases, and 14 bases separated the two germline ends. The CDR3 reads CASSSQGTTNSPLHF. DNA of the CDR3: TGTGCCAGCAGCTCCCAGGGCACCACGAATTCACCCCTCCACTTT.

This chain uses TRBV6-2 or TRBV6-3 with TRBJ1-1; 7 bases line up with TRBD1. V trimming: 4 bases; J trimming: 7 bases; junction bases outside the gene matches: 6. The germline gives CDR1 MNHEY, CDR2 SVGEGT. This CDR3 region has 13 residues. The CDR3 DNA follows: TGTGCCAGCAGTTTCCAGGGGGGCCTTGAAGCTTTCTTT. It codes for CASSFQGGLEAFF.

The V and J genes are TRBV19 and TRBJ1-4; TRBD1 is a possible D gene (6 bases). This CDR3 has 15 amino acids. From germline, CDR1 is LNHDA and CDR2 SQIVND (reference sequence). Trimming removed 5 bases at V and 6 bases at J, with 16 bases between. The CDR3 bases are TGTGCCAGTAGTTCCCAAATGGGGGCAGATGAAAAACTGTTTTTT. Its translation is CASSSQMGADEKLFF.

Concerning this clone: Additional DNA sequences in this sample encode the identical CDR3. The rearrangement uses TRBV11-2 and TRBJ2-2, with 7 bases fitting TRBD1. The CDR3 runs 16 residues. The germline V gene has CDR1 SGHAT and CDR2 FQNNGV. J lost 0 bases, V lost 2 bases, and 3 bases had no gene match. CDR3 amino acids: CASSLRTGANTGELFF. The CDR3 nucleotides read TGTGCCAGCAGCTTACGCACAGGGGCGAACACCGGGGAGCTGTTTTTT.

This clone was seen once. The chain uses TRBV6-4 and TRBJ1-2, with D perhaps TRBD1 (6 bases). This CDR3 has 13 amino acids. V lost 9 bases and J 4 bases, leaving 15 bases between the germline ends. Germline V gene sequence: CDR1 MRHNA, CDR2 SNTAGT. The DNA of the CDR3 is TGTGCCAGAGGGGGTCGGGGTACCTATGGCTACACCTTC. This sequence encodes CARGGRGTYGYTF.

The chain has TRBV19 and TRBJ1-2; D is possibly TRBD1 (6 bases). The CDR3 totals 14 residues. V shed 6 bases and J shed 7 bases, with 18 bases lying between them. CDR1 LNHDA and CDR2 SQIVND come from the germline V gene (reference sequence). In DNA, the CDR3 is TGTGCCAGTAGAATCTCTCCAGGGGTGCGTGGCTACACCTTC. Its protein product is CASRISPGVRGYTF.

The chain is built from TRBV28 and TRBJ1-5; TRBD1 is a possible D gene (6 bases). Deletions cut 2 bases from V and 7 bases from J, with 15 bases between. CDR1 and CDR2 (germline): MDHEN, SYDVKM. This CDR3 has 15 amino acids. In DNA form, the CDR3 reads TGTGCCAGCAGTTTACAACCAGGGGCAGGACAGCCCCAGCATTTT. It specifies CASSLQPGAGQPQHF. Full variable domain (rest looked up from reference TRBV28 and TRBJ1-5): DVKVTQSSRYLVKRTGEKVFLECVQDMDHENMFWYRQDPGLGLRLIYFSYDVKMKEKGDIPEGYSVSREKKERFSLILESASTNQTSMYLCASSLQPGAGQPQHFGDGTRLSIL.

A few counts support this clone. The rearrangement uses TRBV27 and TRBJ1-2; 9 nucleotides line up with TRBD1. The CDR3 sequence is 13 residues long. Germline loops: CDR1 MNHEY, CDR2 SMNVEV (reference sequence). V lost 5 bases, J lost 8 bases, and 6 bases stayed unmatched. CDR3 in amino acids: CASSLQGARGYTF. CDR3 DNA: TGTGCCAGCAGTCTACAGGGGGCTCGAGGCTACACCTTC.

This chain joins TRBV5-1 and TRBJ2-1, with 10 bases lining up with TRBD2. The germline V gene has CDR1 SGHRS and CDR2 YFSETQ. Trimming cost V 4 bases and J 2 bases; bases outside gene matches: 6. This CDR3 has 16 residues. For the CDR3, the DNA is TGCGCCAGCAGCACGCAAGCGGGAGGGACCTACAATGAGCAGTTCTTC. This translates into CASSTQAGGTYNEQFF.

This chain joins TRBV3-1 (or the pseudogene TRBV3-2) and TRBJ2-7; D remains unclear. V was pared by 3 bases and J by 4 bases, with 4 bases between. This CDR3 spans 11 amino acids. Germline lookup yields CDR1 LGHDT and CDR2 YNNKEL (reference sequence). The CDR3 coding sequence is TGTGCCAGCAGCCACGGATACGAGCAGTACTTC. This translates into CASSHGYEQYF.

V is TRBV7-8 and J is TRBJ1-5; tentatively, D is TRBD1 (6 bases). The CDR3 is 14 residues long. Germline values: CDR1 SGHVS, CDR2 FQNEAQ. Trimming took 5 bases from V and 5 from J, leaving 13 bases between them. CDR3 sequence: CASSQTGRHQPQHF. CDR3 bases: TGTGCCAGCAGCCAAACAGGGAGGCATCAGCCCCAGCATTTT. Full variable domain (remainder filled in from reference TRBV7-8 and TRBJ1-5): GAGVSQSPRYKVAKRGQDVALRCDPISGHVSLFWYQQALGQGPEFLTYFQNEAQLDKSGLPSDRFFAERPEGSVSTLKIQRTQQEDSAVYLCASSQTGRHQPQHFGDGTRLSIL.

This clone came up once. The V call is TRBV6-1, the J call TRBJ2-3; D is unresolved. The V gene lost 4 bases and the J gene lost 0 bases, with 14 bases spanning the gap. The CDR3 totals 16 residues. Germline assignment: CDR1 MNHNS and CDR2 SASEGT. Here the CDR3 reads CASSVQADYSTDTQYF. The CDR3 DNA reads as TGTGCCAGCAGTGTCCAGGCCGATTATAGCACAGATACGCAGTATTTT.

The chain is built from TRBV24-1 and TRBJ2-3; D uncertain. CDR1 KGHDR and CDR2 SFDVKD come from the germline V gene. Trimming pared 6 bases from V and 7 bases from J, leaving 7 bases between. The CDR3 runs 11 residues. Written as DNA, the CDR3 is TGTGCCACCAGTCAGCTGTATACGCAGTATTTT. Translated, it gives CATSQLYTQYF.

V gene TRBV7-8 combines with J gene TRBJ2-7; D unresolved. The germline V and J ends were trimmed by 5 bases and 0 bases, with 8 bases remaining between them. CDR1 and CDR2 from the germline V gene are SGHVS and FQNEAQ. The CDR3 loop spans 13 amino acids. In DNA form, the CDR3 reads TGTGCCAGCAGCAATCGGGCCTCCTACGAGCAGTACTTC. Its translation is CASSNRASYEQYF.

CDR3 nucleotides: TGTGCCAGCAGCTTGGACAGTAGCCTTAGGACCCAGTACTTC. It codes for CASSLDSSLRTQYF. The chain is built from TRBV5-4 and TRBJ2-5; D is ambiguous. Deletions cut 0 bases from V and 7 bases from J, with 13 bases between. The CDR3 is 14 amino acids. The V gene's germline CDR1 is SGHNT and CDR2 YYREEE (reference sequence).

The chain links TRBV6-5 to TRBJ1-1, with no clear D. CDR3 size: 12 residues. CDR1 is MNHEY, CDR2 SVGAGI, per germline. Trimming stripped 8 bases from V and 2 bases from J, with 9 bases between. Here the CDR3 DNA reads TGTGCCAGCCGCAGTCACAACACTGAAGCTTTCTTT. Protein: CASRSHNTEAFF.

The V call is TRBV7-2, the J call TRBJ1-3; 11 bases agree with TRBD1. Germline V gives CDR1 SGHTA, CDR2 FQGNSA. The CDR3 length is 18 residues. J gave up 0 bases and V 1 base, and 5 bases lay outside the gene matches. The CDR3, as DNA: TGTGCCAGCAGCTTAGAGGGGACAGGGGGTCTCTCTGGAAACACCATATATTTT. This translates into CASSLEGTGGLSGNTIYF.

The CDR3 sequence is CASSEAGWGGSGNTIYF. The DNA for the CDR3 is TGTGCCAGCAGTGAAGCGGGGTGGGGAGGCTCTGGAAACACCATATATTTT. This chain uses TRBV2 with TRBJ1-3; no clear D. Germline loops: CDR1 SNHLY, CDR2 FYNNEI. The CDR3 has 17 amino acids. V lost 0 bases and J lost 0, with 12 bases in between.

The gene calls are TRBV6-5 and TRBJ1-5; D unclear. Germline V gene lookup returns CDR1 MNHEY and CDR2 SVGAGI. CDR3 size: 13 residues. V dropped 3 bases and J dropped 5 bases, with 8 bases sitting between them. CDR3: CASSYKGDQPQHF. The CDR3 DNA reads TGTGCCAGCAGTTATAAGGGCGATCAGCCCCAGCATTTT.

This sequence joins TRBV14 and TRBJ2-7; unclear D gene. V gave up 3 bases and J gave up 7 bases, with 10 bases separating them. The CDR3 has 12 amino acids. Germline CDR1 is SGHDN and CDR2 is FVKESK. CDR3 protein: CASSHDASEQYF. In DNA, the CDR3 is TGTGCCAGCAGCCATGATGCATCGGAGCAGTACTTC.

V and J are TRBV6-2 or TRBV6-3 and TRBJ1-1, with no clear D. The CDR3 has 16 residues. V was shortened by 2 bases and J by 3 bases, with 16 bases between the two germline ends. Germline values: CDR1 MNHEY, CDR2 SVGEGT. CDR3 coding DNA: TGTGCCAGCAGTTACCCCTTTCCTCGCGGGGACACTGAAGCTTTCTTT. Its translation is CASSYPFPRGDTEAFF.

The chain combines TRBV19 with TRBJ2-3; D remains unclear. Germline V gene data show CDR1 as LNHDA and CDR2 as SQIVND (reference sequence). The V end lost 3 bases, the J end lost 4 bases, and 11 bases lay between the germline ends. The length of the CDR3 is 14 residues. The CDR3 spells CASSMNGYPDTQYF. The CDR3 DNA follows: TGTGCCAGTAGTATGAACGGCTACCCAGATACGCAGTATTTT.

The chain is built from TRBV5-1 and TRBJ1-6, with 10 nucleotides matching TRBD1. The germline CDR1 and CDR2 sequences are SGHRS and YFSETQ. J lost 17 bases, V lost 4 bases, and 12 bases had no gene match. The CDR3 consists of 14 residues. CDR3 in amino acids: CASSPGQGEVVVHF. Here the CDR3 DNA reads TGCGCCAGCAGCCCAGGACAGGGGGAGGTAGTAGTCCACTTT. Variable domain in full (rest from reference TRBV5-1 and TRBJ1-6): KAGVTQTPRYLIKTRGQQVTLSCSPISGHRSVSWYQQTPGQGLQFLFEYFSETQRNKGNFPGRFSGRQFSNSRSEMNVSTLELGDSALYLCASSPGQGEVVVHFGNGTRLTVT.